A single sample is the source of the 3 T cell receptor beta chains below, sequenced in a study of blood T cell repertoires in COVID-19. Clones were sequenced by immunoSEQ multiplex PCR, and TCRdb holds only the in-frame ones, with some missing. In the table there are 68,000 or so clones, about 90% of which are singletons. The sample consisted of peripheral blood. The receptors were sampled from a woman between 50 and 59 years old with COVID-19, enrolled during active disease.

J is TRBJ2-2 and V is TRBV9; 7 nucleotides match TRBD2. The CDR3 is made up of 15 amino acids. Germline V gene lookup returns CDR1 SGDLS and CDR2 YYNGEE. The V segment lost 3 bases and the J segment 4 bases; nucleotides outside the gene matches: 6. The CDR3 protein is CASSGPGTTTGELFF. DNA for the CDR3: TGTGCCAGCAGCGGCCCCGGGACTACCACCGGGGAGCTGTTTTTT.

The chain couples TRBV11-2 to TRBJ2-7; D uncertain. V shed 0 bases and J shed 3 bases, with 3 bases lying between them. CDR3 length: 12 residues. Germline values: CDR1 SGHAT, CDR2 FQNNGV. This CDR3 is CASSLDFYEQYF. For the CDR3, the DNA is TGTGCCAGCAGCTTAGACTTCTACGAGCAGTACTTC.

This clone was observed a handful of times. V and J are TRBV5-6 and TRBJ1-2; D gene uncertain. V dropped 0 bases and J dropped 2 bases, with 5 bases sitting between them. Germline CDR1 reads SGHDT; CDR2 reads YYEEEE. There are 13 residues in the CDR3. The CDR3 region is CASSLVRNYGYTF. Written as DNA, the CDR3 is TGTGCCAGCAGCTTGGTACGGAACTATGGCTACACCTTC.